This T cell receptor (beta chain) was identified in a study of blood T cells in healthy people across ages. Study in general: About one barcoded beta molecule per two T cells was the capture yield of template switching.

The second PCR ran roughly 6 to 11 cycles with a sample-barcoded 5' primer and J-beta primers. Via MiXCR, TCRdb re-called the 5' RACE reads, giving one row per CDR3 protein. The table has hundreds of thousands of distinct CDR3 sequences, roughly 58% seen once. The germline CDR1 and CDR2 sequences are SGHTA and FQGNSA. Germline trimming cut 8 bases from V and 10 bases from J; bases unmatched to any gene: 9. The CDR3 loop spans 12 amino acids. Material for sequencing was blood. The V and J genes are TRBV7-2 and TRBJ1-2; 8 nucleotides line up with TRBD1. The TCR was taken from a man aged 60 to 75 in good health. Written as DNA, the CDR3 is TGTGCCAGCTTACCAGGGGGCTTGGCCTACACCTTC. Translated, it gives CASLPGGLAYTF.